Each of the 32 T cell receptor beta chains below was sequenced from the same sample in a study of T-cell memory formation after mild COVID-19. From the 5' RACE reads, TCRdb called clonotypes with MiXCR, one entry per CDR3 protein. The sample has roughly 300,000 distinct CDR3 sequences, around 15% seen once. The sample was PBMCs or a T cell subset sorted from them (not recorded which). All receptors derive from a man between 18 and 35 years old who had mild COVID-19 (a few samples of this study predate the infection). Cell type and time point are not known.

The chain joins TRBV20-1 to TRBJ2-3; D unresolved. V shed 5 bases and J shed 3 bases, with 12 bases lying between them. Germline values: CDR1 DFQATT, CDR2 SNEGSKA (reference sequence). This CDR3 is 13 amino acids long. CDR3 nucleotides: TGCAGTGCTTCGCAGGTAGCAACAGATACGCAGTATTTT. It encodes CSASQVATDTQYF.

The chain employs TRBV11-2 and TRBJ2-1; 10 bases fit TRBD1. The V and J ends lost 5 bases and 6 bases, in that order; junction bases with no gene match: 4. CDR1 is SGHAT, CDR2 FQNNGV, per germline. The CDR3 totals 14 residues. The CDR3 DNA reads TGTGCCAGCAGCCTCCGGACAGGGGGCAATGAGCAGTTCTTC. It specifies CASSLRTGGNEQFF.

In its sample, this clonotype was seen a few times. This chain joins TRBV4-2 and TRBJ2-5; D remains unclear. CDR3 length: 13 residues. CDR1 is LGHNA, CDR2 YNFKEQ, per germline. Trimming cost V 0 bases and J 4 bases, with 6 bases left between them. This CDR3 is CASSQDRIETQYF. CDR3 sequence (DNA): TGTGCCAGCAGCCAAGATCGCATAGAGACCCAGTACTTC.

The J gene is TRBJ2-5, the V gene TRBV12-3 or TRBV12-4; possibly TRBD1 for D (5 bases). CDR3 length: 13 residues. V lost 5 bases to trimming and J lost 5 bases, with 12 bases between them. The CDR3 DNA is TGTGCCAGCAGTCCAGGACATTTGGAGACCCAGTACTTC. Protein: CASSPGHLETQYF.

V and J are TRBV20-1 and TRBJ2-3, with D maybe TRBD2 (5 bases). The CDR3 totals 16 residues. The germline V gene has CDR1 DFQATT and CDR2 SNEGSKA (reference sequence). Between the trimmed V and J ends, which lost 1 base and 1 base, there was a span of 15 bases. CDR3 in DNA: TGCAGTGCTAGAGCCCGGGGTAGCAGCCGCACAGATACGCAGTATTTT. Residues: CSARARGSSRTDTQYF.

This clonotype showed up just a few times. This chain uses TRBV5-1 with TRBJ2-1; the match to TRBD1 covers 11 bases. Germline CDR1 reads SGHRS; CDR2 reads YFSETQ. With V trimmed by 4 bases and J by 7 bases, 7 bases remained unmatched. The CDR3 is 15 amino acids. In DNA form, the CDR3 reads TGCGCCAGCAGCATCCCGGGACAGGGGGAAAATGAGCAGTTCTTC. Translation: CASSIPGQGENEQFF.

This clonotype was seen more than once but under ten times. This chain connects TRBV30 to TRBJ2-2, with TRBD1 matching over 12 bases. After removal of 5 bases from V and 5 bases from J, the junction contained 3 bases not matched to a gene. This CDR3 region has 14 residues. CDR1 GTSNPN and CDR2 SVGIG come from the germline V gene (reference sequence). CDR3: CAWGTGGYTGELFF. The DNA of the CDR3 is TGTGCCTGGGGGACAGGGGGCTATACCGGGGAGCTGTTTTTT.

CDR3 DNA sequence: TGTGCCAGCAGCCCAGAAAGGACAGGGGGTCCCGAGCAGTACTTC. The encoded protein is CASSPERTGGPEQYF. V and J are TRBV6-2 or TRBV6-3 and TRBJ2-7, with 10 bases fitting TRBD1. The CDR3 has 15 amino acids. The germline V gene has CDR1 MNHEY and CDR2 SVGEGT. V gave up 6 bases and J gave up 6 bases; unmatched junction bases: 11.

The CDR3 DNA reads TGCAGCGTTGAAAGGCTACTAGCGGGGAGTGAGCAGTTCTTC. It encodes CSVERLLAGSEQFF. This chain uses TRBV29-1 with TRBJ2-1, with 10 bases matching TRBD2. The V gene's germline CDR1 is SQVTM and CDR2 ANQGSEA. J was trimmed by 9 bases and V by 2 bases; bases with no gene match: 7. The CDR3 consists of 14 residues.

This clonotype was seen more than once but under ten times. The chain is built from TRBV6-5 and TRBJ1-1; weak D call: TRBD1 (6 bases). The CDR3 has 13 residues. Germline lookup yields CDR1 MNHEY and CDR2 SVGAGI. V lost 4 bases, J lost 5 bases, and 11 bases lay in between. The CDR3 nucleotides are TGTGCCAGCAGTTGGAACAGGGATACTGAAGCTTTCTTT. Its translation is CASSWNRDTEAFF.

There are many counts of this clonotype. The chain uses TRBV12-3 or TRBV12-4 and TRBJ1-6; D might be TRBD1 (5 bases). CDR3 length: 14 residues. Trimming stripped 4 bases from V and 11 bases from J, with 15 bases between. This CDR3 is CASSSLLRVAPLHF. The CDR3 region has the DNA TGTGCCAGCAGTTCACTCCTCAGGGTTGCACCCCTCCACTTT.

The genes are TRBV6-5 and TRBJ1-2; tentative D call: TRBD1 (5 bases). From germline, CDR1 is MNHEY and CDR2 SVGAGI. The CDR3 length is 17 residues. Trimming removed 0 bases at V and 2 bases at J, with 16 bases between. The CDR3 loop is CASSYSNVGWDNYGYTF. CDR3 nucleotide sequence: TGTGCCAGCAGTTACTCGAACGTGGGCTGGGACAACTATGGCTACACCTTC.

The rearrangement uses TRBV2 and TRBJ1-1; D unclear. The CDR3 extends over 18 amino acids. With 1 base removed from V and 6 bases from J, the gap between germline ends came to 24 bases. The V gene's germline CDR1 is SNHLY and CDR2 FYNNEI. CDR3 protein: CASSEEIDVWATEAEAFF. The CDR3 nucleotides read TGTGCCAGCAGTGAAGAGATCGACGTGTGGGCCACGGAGGCTGAAGCTTTCTTT.

The chain uses TRBV20-1 and TRBJ2-5; 10 bases are shared with TRBD2. This CDR3 has 13 residues. Per the germline V gene, CDR1 is DFQATT and CDR2 is SNEGSKA (reference sequence). The ends lost 6 bases at V and 6 bases at J; junction bases unmatched: 7. CDR3 sequence: CSAVLAGPKTQYF. The CDR3 DNA reads TGCAGTGCGGTACTAGCGGGGCCAAAGACCCAGTACTTC.

This clonotype was detected only a few times. The rearrangement joins TRBV27 to TRBJ2-3; 7 bases align to TRBD1. Germline V CDR1 and CDR2: MNHEY, SMNVEV (reference sequence). There are 15 residues in the CDR3. V dropped 6 bases and J dropped 0; count of bases not matched to a gene: 6. The CDR3 here is CASRRGLSSTDTQYF. As DNA, the CDR3 is TGTGCCAGCAGAAGGGGGCTTTCTAGCACAGATACGCAGTATTTT.

The chain is built from TRBV15 and TRBJ2-5; perhaps TRBD2 as D (6 bases). The CDR3 has 16 residues. Trimming pared 3 bases from V and 5 bases from J, leaving 19 bases between. In germline, CDR1 is LNHNV, CDR2 YYDKDF (reference sequence). This CDR3 is CATSRGSGRRVETQYF. CDR3 coding DNA: TGTGCCACCAGCAGGGGCTCCGGCAGGAGGGTTGAGACCCAGTACTTC.

This clonotype showed up just a few times. The chain is built from TRBV2 and TRBJ2-7; 9 bases line up with TRBD2. J gave up 6 bases and V 3 bases, and 6 bases lay outside the gene matches. Germline assignment: CDR1 SNHLY and CDR2 FYNNEI. The CDR3 has 14 residues. CDR3 nucleotides: TGTGCCAGCAGTGACCTAGCGGGGCTCGCCGAGCAGTACTTC. This codes for CASSDLAGLAEQYF.

This clonotype has more than one count but fewer than ten. The chain combines TRBV7-9 with TRBJ2-7, with TRBD1 as a possible D gene (5 bases). The CDR3 consists of 13 residues. Trimming pared 0 bases from V and 4 bases from J, leaving 7 bases between. Germline loops: CDR1 SEHNR, CDR2 FQNEAQ (reference sequence). The DNA of the CDR3 is TGTGCCAGCAGCTTAGCCGACAGTTACGAGCAGTACTTC. Translation gives CASSLADSYEQYF.

This clonotype showed up just a few times. The chain links TRBV6-4 to TRBJ1-2; D uncertain. The V and J ends lost 4 bases and 6 bases respectively, with 15 bases between them. Germline CDR1 MRHNA, CDR2 SNTAGT. The CDR3 has 14 amino acids. CDR3 bases: TGTGCCAGCAGTGTTGAGGCGGGTCTACATGGCTACACCTTC. Its protein product is CASSVEAGLHGYTF.

CDR3 DNA sequence: TGTGCCAGCAGCCCCGGATATTCTTCGGTCGAGCAGTACTTC. This sequence encodes CASSPGYSSVEQYF. V usage is TRBV11-2 and J usage is TRBJ2-7; D gene unclear. V dropped 5 bases and J dropped 6 bases, with 17 bases sitting between them. The CDR3 consists of 14 residues. The germline gives CDR1 SGHAT, CDR2 FQNNGV.

In this sample, this clonotype turned up a few times. CDR3 region: CASSSRQTARGYGYTF. CDR3 bases: TGCGCCAGCAGCTCCCGACAGACAGCCCGGGGATATGGCTACACCTTC. V and J are TRBV5-1 and TRBJ1-2, with TRBD1 as a possible D gene (5 bases). Germline CDR1 is SGHRS and CDR2 is YFSETQ. This CDR3 spans 16 amino acids. Deletions cut 3 bases from V and 5 bases from J, with 20 bases between.

The chain is built from TRBV5-1 and TRBJ1-5; 8 nucleotides line up with TRBD1. From germline, CDR1 is SGHRS and CDR2 YFSETQ. This CDR3 is built from 15 residues. The trim removed 4 bases at V and 2 bases at J, leaving 5 bases unmatched. The DNA of the CDR3 is TGCGCCAGCAGCATCGGACAGGGCGGCAATCAGCCCCAGCATTTT. This translates into CASSIGQGGNQPQHF.

The V and J genes are TRBV11-2 and TRBJ1-4, with a possible D match to TRBD1 (6 bases). This CDR3 region has 16 residues. CDR1 SGHAT and CDR2 FQNNGV come from the germline V gene. V was trimmed by 5 bases and J by 4 bases, leaving 17 bases between them. The CDR3 loop reads CASSPRGAGVNEKLFF. As DNA, the CDR3 is TGTGCCAGCAGCCCTAGAGGGGCAGGGGTTAATGAAAAACTGTTTTTT.

This clonotype was seen many times. The V gene is TRBV20-1, the J gene TRBJ2-1; D is unresolved. Germline lookup yields CDR1 DFQATT and CDR2 SNEGSKA (reference sequence). V lost 1 base to trimming and J lost 7 bases, with 8 bases between them. The CDR3 has 12 residues. CDR3 loop: CSARGVGNEQFF. The CDR3 DNA reads as TGCAGTGCTAGAGGCGTTGGTAATGAGCAGTTCTTC.

This rearrangement joins TRBV15 to TRBJ2-5, with TRBD2 matching over 12 bases. From germline, CDR1 is LNHNV and CDR2 YYDKDF (reference sequence). Losses at the gene ends were 1 base for V and 4 bases for J; bases not matched to a gene: 1. The CDR3 has 15 residues. The CDR3 region is CATSRATSGGETQYF. The CDR3 nucleotides read TGTGCCACCAGCAGAGCGACTAGCGGGGGAGAGACCCAGTACTTC.

This clonotype was seen more than once but under ten times. The chain employs TRBV12-3 or TRBV12-4 and TRBJ2-2, with D tentatively TRBD2 (6 bases). CDR3 length equals 13 residues. Between the trimmed V and J ends, which lost 6 bases and 8 bases, there was a span of 13 bases. The CDR3 DNA is TGTGCCAGCAGCCAGACTAGTTCTGGGGAGCTGTTTTTT. This codes for CASSQTSSGELFF.

The chain joins TRBV20-1 to TRBJ2-5; D not certain. The CDR3 contains 13 residues. Trimming removed 5 bases at V and 5 bases at J, with 15 bases between. The V gene's germline CDR1 is DFQATT and CDR2 SNEGSKA (reference sequence). CDR3 in amino acids: CSAPPELGETQYF. The CDR3 DNA follows: TGCAGTGCTCCCCCAGAATTGGGCGAGACCCAGTACTTC.

The V gene is TRBV28, the J gene TRBJ2-5; perhaps TRBD2 as D (7 bases). Germline V CDR1 and CDR2: MDHEN, SYDVKM. This CDR3 is 13 amino acids long. Trimming removed 7 bases from V and 3 bases from J, with 12 bases in between. In DNA, the CDR3 is TGTGCCAGCACCCAGGGGAGGGAAGAGACCCAGTACTTC. Amino acid sequence: CASTQGREETQYF.

This chain links TRBV30 with TRBJ2-7; D possibly corresponds to TRBD2 (5 bases). The length of the CDR3 is 11 residues. The V gene lost 3 bases and the J gene lost 4 bases, with 7 bases spanning the gap. The germline V gene has CDR1 GTSNPN and CDR2 SVGIG (reference sequence). The CDR3 DNA reads as TGTGCCTGGAGCGGGATTTACGAGCAGTACTTC. This sequence encodes CAWSGIYEQYF. Using reference TRBV30 and TRBJ2-7 for the parts outside the CDR3, the full variable domain is SQTIHQWPATLVQPVGSPLSLECTVEGTSNPNLYWYRQAAGRGLQLLFYSVGIGQISSEVPQNLSASRPQDRQFILSSKKLLLSDSGFYLCAWSGIYEQYFGPGTRLTVT.

The chain carries TRBV29-1 and TRBJ2-3; D may be TRBD1 or TRBD2 (6 bases each). The CDR3 runs 14 residues. CDR1 and CDR2 from the germline V gene are SQVTM and ANQGSEA. The V end lost 5 bases, the J end lost 5 bases, and 17 bases lay between the germline ends. CDR3: CSVSTGGQGDTQYF. The CDR3 bases are TGCAGCGTTAGCACCGGGGGCCAGGGAGATACGCAGTATTTT.

The J gene is TRBJ2-1, the V gene TRBV11-2; a weak D match, TRBD2 (6 bases). The CDR3 length is 14 residues. Germline V gives CDR1 SGHAT, CDR2 FQNNGV. Trimming removed 2 bases from V and 9 bases from J, with 14 bases in between. CDR3 loop: CASSLIAAGGEQFF. CDR3 nucleotides: TGTGCCAGCAGCTTAATAGCGGCCGGGGGTGAGCAGTTCTTC.

The chain employs TRBV6-2 or TRBV6-3 and TRBJ2-1, with D hard to call. CDR3 length equals 14 residues. V lost 6 bases and J 1 base, leaving 10 bases between the germline ends. The germline V gene encodes CDR1 MNHEY and CDR2 SVGEGT. CDR3 in DNA: TGTGCCAGCAGACCCCGGGTTTCCTACAATGAGCAGTTCTTC. This gives the protein CASRPRVSYNEQFF.